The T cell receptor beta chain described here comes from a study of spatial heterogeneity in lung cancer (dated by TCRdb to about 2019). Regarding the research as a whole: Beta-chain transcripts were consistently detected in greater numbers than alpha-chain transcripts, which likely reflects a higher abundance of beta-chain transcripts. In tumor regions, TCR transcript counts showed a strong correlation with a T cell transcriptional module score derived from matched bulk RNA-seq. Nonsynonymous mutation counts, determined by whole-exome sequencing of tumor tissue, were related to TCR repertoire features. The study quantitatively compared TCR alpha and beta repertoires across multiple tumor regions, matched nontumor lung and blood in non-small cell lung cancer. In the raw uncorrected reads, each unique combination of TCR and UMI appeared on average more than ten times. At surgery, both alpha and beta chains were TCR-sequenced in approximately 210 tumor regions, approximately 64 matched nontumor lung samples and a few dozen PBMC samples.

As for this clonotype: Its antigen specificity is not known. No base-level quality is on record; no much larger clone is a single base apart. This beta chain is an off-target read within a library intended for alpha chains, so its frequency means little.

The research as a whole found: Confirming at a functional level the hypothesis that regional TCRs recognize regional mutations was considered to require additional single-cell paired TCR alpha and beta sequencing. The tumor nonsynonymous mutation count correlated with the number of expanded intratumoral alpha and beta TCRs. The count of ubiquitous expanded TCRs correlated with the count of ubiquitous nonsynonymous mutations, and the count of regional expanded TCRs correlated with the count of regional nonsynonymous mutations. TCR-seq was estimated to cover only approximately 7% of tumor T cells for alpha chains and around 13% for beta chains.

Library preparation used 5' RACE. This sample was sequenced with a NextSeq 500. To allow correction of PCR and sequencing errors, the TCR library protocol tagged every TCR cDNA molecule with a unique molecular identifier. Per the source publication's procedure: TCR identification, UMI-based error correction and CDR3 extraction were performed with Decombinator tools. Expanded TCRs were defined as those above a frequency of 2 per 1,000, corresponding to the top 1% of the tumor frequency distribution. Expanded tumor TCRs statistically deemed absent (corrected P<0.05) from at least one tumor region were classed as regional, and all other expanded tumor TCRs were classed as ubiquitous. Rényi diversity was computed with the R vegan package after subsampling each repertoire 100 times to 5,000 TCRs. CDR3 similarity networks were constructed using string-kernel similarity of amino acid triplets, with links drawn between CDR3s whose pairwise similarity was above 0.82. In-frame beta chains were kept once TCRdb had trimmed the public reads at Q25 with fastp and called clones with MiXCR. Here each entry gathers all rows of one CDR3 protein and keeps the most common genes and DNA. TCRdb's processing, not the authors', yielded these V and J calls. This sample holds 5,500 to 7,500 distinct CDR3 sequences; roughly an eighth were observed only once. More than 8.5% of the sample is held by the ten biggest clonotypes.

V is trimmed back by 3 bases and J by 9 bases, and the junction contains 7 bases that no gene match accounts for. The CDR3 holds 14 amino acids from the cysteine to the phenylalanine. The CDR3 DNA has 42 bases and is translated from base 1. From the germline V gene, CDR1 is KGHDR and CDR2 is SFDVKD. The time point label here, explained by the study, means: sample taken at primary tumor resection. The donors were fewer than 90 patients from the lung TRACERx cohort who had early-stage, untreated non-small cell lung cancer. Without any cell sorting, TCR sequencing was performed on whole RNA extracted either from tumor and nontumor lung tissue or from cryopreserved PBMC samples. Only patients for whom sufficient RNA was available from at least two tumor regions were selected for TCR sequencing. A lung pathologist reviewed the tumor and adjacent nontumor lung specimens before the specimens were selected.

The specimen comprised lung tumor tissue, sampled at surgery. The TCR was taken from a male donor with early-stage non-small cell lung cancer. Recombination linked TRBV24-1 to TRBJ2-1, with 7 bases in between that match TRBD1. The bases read TGTGCCACCAGTGATGGGGGACAGATAACTGAGCAGTTCTTC. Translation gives CATSDGGQITEQFF.